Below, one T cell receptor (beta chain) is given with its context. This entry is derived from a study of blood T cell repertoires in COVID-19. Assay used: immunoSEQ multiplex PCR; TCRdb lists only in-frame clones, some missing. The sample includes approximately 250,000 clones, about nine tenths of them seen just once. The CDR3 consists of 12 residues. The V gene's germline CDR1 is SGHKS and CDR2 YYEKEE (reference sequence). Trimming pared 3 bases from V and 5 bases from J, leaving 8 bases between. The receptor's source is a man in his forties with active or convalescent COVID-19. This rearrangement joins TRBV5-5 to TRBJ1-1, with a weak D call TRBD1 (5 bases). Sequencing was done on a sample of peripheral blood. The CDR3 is CASSSGGTEAFF. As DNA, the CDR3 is TGTGCCAGCAGCTCCGGGGGGACTGAAGCTTTCTTT. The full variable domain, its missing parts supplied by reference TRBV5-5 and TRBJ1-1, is DAGVTQSPTHLIKTRGQQVTLRCSPISGHKSVSWYQQVLGQGPQFIFQYYEKEERGRGNFPDRFSARQFPNYSSELNVNALLLGDSALYLCASSSGGTEAFFGQGTRLTVV.